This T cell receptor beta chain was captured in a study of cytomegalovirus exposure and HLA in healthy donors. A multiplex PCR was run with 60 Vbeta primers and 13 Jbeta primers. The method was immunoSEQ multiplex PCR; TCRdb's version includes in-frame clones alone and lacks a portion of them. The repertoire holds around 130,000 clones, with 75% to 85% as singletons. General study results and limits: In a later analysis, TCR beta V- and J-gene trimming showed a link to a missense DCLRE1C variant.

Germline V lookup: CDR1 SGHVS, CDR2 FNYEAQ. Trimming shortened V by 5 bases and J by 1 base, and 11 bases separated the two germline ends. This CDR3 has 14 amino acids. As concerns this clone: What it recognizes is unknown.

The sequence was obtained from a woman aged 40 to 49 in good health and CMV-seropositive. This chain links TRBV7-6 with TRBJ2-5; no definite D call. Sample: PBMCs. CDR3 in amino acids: CASSLWHLQETQYF. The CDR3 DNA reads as TGTGCCAGCAGCCTCTGGCACCTCCAAGAGACCCAGTACTTC.